This T cell receptor beta chain is from a study of T-cell reconstitution after alpha-beta-depleted transplantation in children. General study results and limits: It was reported that alpha-beta T cells came from several hundred expanded graft clones (about two months after transplant).

This clonotype was found many times. Antigen specificity is unknown. Unique molecular identifiers tagged the TCRbeta library. Each CDR3 protein gets one entry after TCRdb re-called the PCR reads with MiXCR. The sample contains about 300,000 distinct CDR3 sequences, 9.5% to 13% of which appear only once. Per germline, CDR1 MNHEY and CDR2 SVGEGT. Trimming removed 4 bases at V and 0 bases at J, with 10 bases between. The CDR3 length is 16 residues. This chain links TRBV6-2 or TRBV6-3 with TRBJ2-6; unclear D gene. The TCR sequence derives from a boy younger than two with acute myeloid leukemia, due to receive a stem cell transplant. The sample here was PBMCs, taken before TCRalphabeta/CD19-depleted stem cell transplant. CDR3 coding DNA: TGTGCCAGCAGTTCAAGGACCGCCTCTGGGGCCAACGTCCTGACTTTC. This translates into CASSSRTASGANVLTF.